What follows are 21 T cell receptor beta chains derived from one specimen sequenced in a study of T-cell memory formation after mild COVID-19. MiXCR, run by TCRdb on the 5' RACE reads, gives a single entry per CDR3 protein. The sample shows 350,000 to 450,000 distinct CDR3 sequences, around 27% of them seen only once. The sample taken for sequencing was PBMCs or a T cell subset sorted from them (not recorded which). The receptors originated from an adult woman who had mild COVID-19 (a few samples of this study predate the infection). Cell type and time point are not known.

J is TRBJ1-5 and V is TRBV19, with 8 nucleotides matching TRBD1. Germline CDR1 reads LNHDA; CDR2 reads SQIVND (reference sequence). The CDR3 runs 16 residues. V lost 7 bases and J lost 0; bases outside the gene matches: 8. The CDR3: CASMGTGGYSNQPQHF. The CDR3 DNA reads TGTGCCAGTATGGGAACAGGGGGTTATAGCAATCAGCCCCAGCATTTT.

This chain connects TRBV4-1 to TRBJ2-7; D ambiguous. The germline gives CDR1 MGHRA, CDR2 YSYEKL. The CDR3 length is 14 residues. V lost 0 bases to trimming and J lost 7 bases, with 13 bases between them. The CDR3 sequence is CASSQESGVREQYF. As DNA, the CDR3 is TGCGCCAGCAGCCAAGAGTCCGGAGTGAGGGAGCAGTACTTC.

This clonotype showed up just a few times. The V gene is TRBV18, the J gene TRBJ2-7; no firm D call. The CDR3 length is 13 residues. Germline V gives CDR1 KGHSH, CDR2 LQKENI. V lost 3 bases to trimming and J lost 2 bases, with 8 bases between them. The chain's CDR3 is CASSPSQTYEQYF. The CDR3 nucleotides read TGTGCCAGCTCACCGTCACAGACCTACGAGCAGTACTTC.

This clonotype was detected a few times. This rearrangement joins TRBV5-1 to TRBJ2-3, with 9 bases lining up with TRBD2. Unmatched junction bases numbered 6, after V lost 3 bases and J lost 1 base. The CDR3 has 16 residues. Germline CDR1 reads SGHRS; CDR2 reads YFSETQ. CDR3 amino acids: CASSSTPSGGTDTQYF. DNA for the CDR3: TGCGCCAGCAGCTCCACCCCTAGCGGGGGCACAGATACGCAGTATTTT.

The chain recombines TRBV6-5 with TRBJ2-5; 8 bases agree with TRBD1. This CDR3 is built from 17 residues. The ends lost 7 bases at V and 5 bases at J; junction bases unmatched: 18. Germline V CDR1 and CDR2: MNHEY, SVGAGI. The CDR3 loop is CASTRTGGVSIDETQYF. In DNA form, the CDR3 reads TGTGCCAGCACTAGAACAGGGGGTGTATCGATCGATGAGACCCAGTACTTC.

The chain links TRBV6-6 to TRBJ2-3, with D possibly TRBD2 on 5 matching bases. Trimming removed 4 bases at V and 5 bases at J, with 10 bases between. Germline-derived CDR1 and CDR2 are MNHNY and SVGAGI (reference sequence). This CDR3 comprises 13 residues. The CDR3 DNA reads TGTGCCAGCAGTTCCGACTACCTAGATACGCAGTATTTT. The encoded protein is CASSSDYLDTQYF.

In this sample, this clonotype turned up a few times. The chain links TRBV7-2 to TRBJ2-3; 7 bases match TRBD2. The CDR3 extends over 14 amino acids. Germline V lookup: CDR1 SGHTA, CDR2 FQGNSA. The junction had 2 bases not matched to a gene; V was cut back by 1 base and J by 4 bases. CDR3 sequence reads: CASSLGGRPDTQYF. The CDR3 nucleotides read TGTGCCAGCAGCTTAGGCGGGAGACCAGATACGCAGTATTTT.

This chain connects TRBV27 to TRBJ2-1, with 7 bases identical to TRBD2. The trim removed 7 bases at V and 3 bases at J, leaving 9 bases unmatched. The germline V gene has CDR1 MNHEY and CDR2 SMNVEV (reference sequence). CDR3 size: 15 residues. CDR3 protein: CASTLGGNNYNEQFF. CDR3 bases: TGTGCCAGCACCCTGGGGGGGAACAACTACAATGAGCAGTTCTTC.

J is TRBJ1-5 and V is TRBV7-2, with D perhaps matching TRBD1 (5 bases). The CDR3 runs to 16 residues. Deletions cut 5 bases from V and 7 bases from J, with 21 bases between. CDR1 SGHTA and CDR2 FQGNSA come from the germline V gene. The CDR3 sequence: CASSRDQAGLGQPQHF. CDR3 DNA sequence: TGTGCCAGCAGCCGTGATCAGGCAGGGCTGGGACAGCCCCAGCATTTT.

This chain connects TRBV12-3 or TRBV12-4 to TRBJ2-3; no clear D gene. V dropped 1 base and J dropped 0 bases, with 8 bases sitting between them. The CDR3 sequence is 15 residues long. The CDR3 region has the DNA TGTGCCAGCAGTTTAGGGAAGTCTAGCACAGATACGCAGTATTTT. Translation gives CASSLGKSSTDTQYF.

This clonotype was seen only a few times. The V gene is TRBV18, the J gene TRBJ2-1; 8 positions agree with TRBD2. This CDR3 region has 16 residues. Germline CDR1 reads KGHSH; CDR2 reads LQKENI. The trim removed 3 bases at V and 5 bases at J, leaving 9 bases unmatched. CDR3 region: CASSPSGLAHDNEQFF. The CDR3 DNA sequence: TGTGCCAGCTCACCCAGTGGACTAGCTCACGACAATGAGCAGTTCTTC.

The chain has TRBV7-9 and TRBJ2-1; 11 bases agree with TRBD2. CDR3 length equals 15 residues. Germline assignment: CDR1 SEHNR and CDR2 FQNEAQ (reference sequence). Unmatched junction bases numbered 4, after V lost 3 bases and J lost 6 bases. The CDR3 nucleotides are TGTGCCAGCAGCTTCGCCCTAGCGGGAGGCAATGAGCAGTTCTTC. This gives the protein CASSFALAGGNEQFF.

This clonotype was found a few times. The chain employs TRBV15 and TRBJ2-7, with D possibly called TRBD1 or TRBD2 (5 bases each). The CDR3 runs 15 residues. V was clipped by 0 bases and J by 1 base, with 10 bases between them. Per the germline V gene, CDR1 is LNHNV and CDR2 is YYDKDF (reference sequence). Here the CDR3 reads CATSRDRESSYEQYF. The CDR3 DNA follows: TGTGCCACCAGCAGAGACAGGGAGTCATCCTACGAGCAGTACTTC.

The chain links TRBV6-5 to TRBJ2-2, with D perhaps matching TRBD1 or TRBD2 (5 bases each). Trimming shortened V by 2 bases and J by 5 bases, and 18 bases separated the two germline ends. Looked up from germline, CDR1 is MNHEY and CDR2 is SVGAGI. This CDR3 region has 17 residues. The CDR3 protein is CASSYPSEGSWTGELFF. The CDR3 DNA reads TGTGCCAGCAGTTACCCGAGCGAGGGGAGTTGGACCGGGGAGCTGTTTTTT.

Only a few counts were recorded for this clonotype. J is TRBJ2-1 and V is TRBV20-1; D may be TRBD2 (5 bases). The CDR3 has 13 amino acids. Germline V CDR1 and CDR2: DFQATT, SNEGSKA (reference sequence). V gave up 6 bases and J gave up 15 bases, with 24 bases separating them. DNA of the CDR3: TGCAGTGCCGTCCGGGGTCTCAGTTCCTTGCGGTTCTTC. It specifies CSAVRGLSSLRFF.

The sample holds a few counts of this clonotype. This rearrangement joins TRBV9 to TRBJ2-1; TRBD2 aligns across 11 bases. This CDR3 is 15 amino acids long. The V and J ends lost 3 bases and 8 bases, in that order; junction bases with no gene match: 7. Germline assignment: CDR1 SGDLS and CDR2 YYNGEE. The CDR3 is CASSAVAGGPDEQFF. The CDR3 DNA sequence: TGTGCCAGCAGCGCGGTAGCGGGGGGGCCGGATGAGCAGTTCTTC.

The V and J genes are TRBV6-5 and TRBJ1-2; D may be TRBD1 (6 bases). Trimming cost V 5 bases and J 0 bases, with 19 bases left between them. CDR1 and CDR2 (germline): MNHEY, SVGAGI. The CDR3 is 17 amino acids. The DNA of the CDR3 is TGTGCCAGCAGTCGCGCCTCCTACAGGGTTTCTAACTATGGCTACACCTTC. Its translation is CASSRASYRVSNYGYTF.

The chain is built from TRBV5-1 and TRBJ2-2; D is unresolved. Trimming removed 4 bases from V and 1 base from J, with 11 bases in between. Germline CDR1 reads SGHRS; CDR2 reads YFSETQ. The CDR3 is 15 residues long. CDR3 protein: CASSQTSLNTGELFF. The CDR3 DNA reads as TGCGCCAGCAGCCAAACGAGTTTGAACACCGGGGAGCTGTTTTTT.

This clonotype showed up just a few times. The chain employs TRBV9 and TRBJ2-1, with D unclear. The CDR3 is made up of 12 amino acids. The ends were cut back, 2 bases at V and 7 bases at J, with 7 bases in the middle. In germline, CDR1 is SGDLS, CDR2 YYNGEE. This chain's CDR3 is CASSVPENEQFF. In DNA, the CDR3 is TGTGCCAGCAGCGTCCCGGAAAATGAGCAGTTCTTC.

This chain uses TRBV7-3 with TRBJ2-3; a weak D match, TRBD1 (6 bases). V lost 0 bases and J 4 bases, leaving 11 bases between the germline ends. CDR1 and CDR2 from the germline V gene are SGHTA and FQGTGA. CDR3 length: 15 residues. DNA of the CDR3: TGTGCCAGCAGCTTAACAGGGGGATCGTCAGATACGCAGTATTTT. This sequence encodes CASSLTGGSSDTQYF. Together with reference TRBV7-3 and TRBJ2-3, the CDR3 gives the full variable domain: GAGVSQTPSNKVTEKGKYVELRCDPISGHTALYWYRQSLGQGPEFLIYFQGTGAADDSGLPNDRFFAVRPEGSVSTLKIQRTERGDSAVYLCASSLTGGSSDTQYFGPGTRLTVL.

This clonotype was observed a few times. The chain recombines TRBV18 with TRBJ2-1; D may be TRBD1 (6 bases). The CDR3 extends over 13 amino acids. The germline CDR1 and CDR2 sequences are KGHSH and LQKENI. V lost 6 bases to trimming and J lost 6 bases, with 12 bases between them. As DNA, the CDR3 is TGTGCCAGCTCTCTGGACAGCAGCAATGAGCAGTTCTTC. It codes for CASSLDSSNEQFF.